Below, one T cell receptor (beta chain) is given with its context. Its antigen remains undetermined. No quality values exist for individual bases; no much larger clone is one base distant. This sample stems from a study of blood T cells in healthy people across ages (dated by TCRdb to the mid-2010s). Context from the whole study: Template switching captured roughly one uniquely barcoded TCR beta cDNA molecule per two T cells in model experiments. To track age-related changes in TCR beta repertoire diversity, the study relied on deep sequencing normalized with unique cDNA molecular identifiers. Four age groups were formed from the donors: young (average approximately 15 years), middle-aged (approximately 42), aged (approximately 60) and long-lived (roughly 88). To avoid experimental bias, donors of different ages were distributed randomly across sequencing lanes. The study analyzed two additional independent replicas of 1 million unique cDNA reads from the same blood draw for two donors, one aged 18 to 30 and one aged 80 or older. Overall study results and their limits: Observed TCR beta diversity per million T cells fell roughly linearly with age, and a significant reduction was already apparent by age roughly 40. The CMV infection status of donors was not known, potentially confounding age-related changes in expanded clonotypes. The long-lived group showed more naive CD4+ T cells, fewer expanded clones and increased TCR diversity than the aged group, suggesting age selection. Total diversity estimates from one million sequenced T cells were considered lower bounds and underestimates. The percentage of naive T cells measured by flow cytometry correlated strongly with observed TCR beta diversity. Because profiling used bulk unsorted PBMCs, naive and antigen-experienced compartments could not be compared conclusively.

The 39 donors, aged roughly 6 to 90 years, were systemically healthy Caucasian individuals from Russia. Approximately 9.3 milliliters of peripheral blood were drawn from each donor into EDTA-treated Vacutainer tubes. Ficoll-Paque density-gradient centrifugation was used to isolate PBMCs, with at least 7 million per sample. Total RNA was extracted from PBMCs with Trizol reagent, with at least 6 micrograms obtained per sample. For every donor, flow cytometry on a PBMC aliquot measured the percentage of naive CD45RAhigh/CD27high T cells. Libraries were made using 5' RACE. Instrument on record: Illumina HiSeq 2500. A second PCR of roughly 6 to 12 cycles was run with a J-beta primer mix and a sample-barcoded 5' primer. Each TCR beta cDNA molecule received a unique molecular identifier from a template-switch 5' adaptor carrying 12 random nucleotides. Each sample yielded at least 2.5 million CDR3-containing paired-end reads. First-strand cDNA synthesis was performed from all RNA using the Mint cDNA synthesis kit, with priming by a TRBC-specific oligonucleotide. Following uracil-DNA glycosylase treatment, all cDNA underwent a first 18-cycle PCR with the universal primers M1SS and BC2_uni_R. As for the original processing: Each sample was normalized by randomly selecting 1 million high-quality reads, each carrying a distinct molecular identifier. Instead of being binned into consensus sequences, reads that shared molecular identifiers were thrown out. MiTCR, set to a Q25 quality threshold and the strictest error-elimination algorithm, was used for CDR3 identification, clonotype clustering and error correction. Lower-bound total TCR beta diversity was estimated with a nonparametric unseen species model using Euler transformation. TCRdb passed the public sequencing reads through fastp at Q25 and MiXCR, retaining productive beta sequences. Rows are combined by CDR3 protein, so each entry shows the most common genes and DNA. TCRdb, rather than the study authors, made the V and J calls. Recorded for this sample are a few hundred thousand distinct CDR3 sequences; approximately 47% of them occurred a single time. The ten largest account for under 65% of the sample.

The CDR3, cysteine through phenylalanine, is 16 amino acids long. Of all the DNA, just the CDR3 is kept, 48 bases in frame from base 1. V is trimmed back by 3 bases and J by 4 bases, and the junction contains 7 bases that no gene match accounts for. The receptor's source is a man aged 55 to 70 in good health. Sequencing used blood. The chain is encoded by TRBV12-3 or TRBV12-4 joined to TRBJ2-2, and TRBD2 matches 8 of the central bases. The nucleotides read TGTGCCAGCAGTTTGTCGGTAGCGGGACCCACCGGGGAGCTGTTTTTT. Translated, this is CASSLSVAGPTGELFF.